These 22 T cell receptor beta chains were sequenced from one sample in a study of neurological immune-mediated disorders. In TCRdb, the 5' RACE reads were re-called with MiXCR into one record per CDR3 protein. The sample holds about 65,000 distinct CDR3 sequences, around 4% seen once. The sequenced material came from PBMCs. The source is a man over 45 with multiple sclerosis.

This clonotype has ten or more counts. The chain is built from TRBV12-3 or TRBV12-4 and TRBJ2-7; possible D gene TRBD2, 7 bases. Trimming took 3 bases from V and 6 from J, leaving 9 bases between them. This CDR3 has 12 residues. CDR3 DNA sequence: TGTGCCAGCAGTTTCGGGGGGCGCGAGCAGTACTTC. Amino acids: CASSFGGREQYF.

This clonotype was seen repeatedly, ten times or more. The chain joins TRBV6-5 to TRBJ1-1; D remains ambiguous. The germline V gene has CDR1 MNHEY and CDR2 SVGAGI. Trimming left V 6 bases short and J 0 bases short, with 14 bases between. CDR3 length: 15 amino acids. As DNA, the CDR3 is TGTGCCAGCAGCCCCCGAGGGAGGGTGAACACTGAAGCTTTCTTT. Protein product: CASSPRGRVNTEAFF.

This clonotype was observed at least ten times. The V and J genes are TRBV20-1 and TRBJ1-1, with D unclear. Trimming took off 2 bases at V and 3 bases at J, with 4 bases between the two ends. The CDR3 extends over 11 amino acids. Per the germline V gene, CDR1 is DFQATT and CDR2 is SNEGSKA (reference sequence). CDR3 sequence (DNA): TGCAGTGCTAGAAAGGACACTGAAGCTTTCTTT. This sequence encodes CSARKDTEAFF.

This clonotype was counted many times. In nucleotides, the CDR3 is TGTGCCAGCAGAGTATCGTATGAGCAGTTCTTC. It specifies CASRVSYEQFF. V usage is TRBV6-6 and J usage is TRBJ2-1; D unresolved. The CDR3 consists of 11 residues. Trimming left V 6 bases short and J 8 bases short, with 8 bases between. From germline, CDR1 is MNHNY and CDR2 SVGAGI (reference sequence).

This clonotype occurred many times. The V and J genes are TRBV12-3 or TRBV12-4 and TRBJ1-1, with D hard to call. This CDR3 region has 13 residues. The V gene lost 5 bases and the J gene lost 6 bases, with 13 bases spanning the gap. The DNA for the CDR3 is TGTGCCAGCAGTCCATACGTGGTTTCTGAAGCTTTCTTT. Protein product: CASSPYVVSEAFF.

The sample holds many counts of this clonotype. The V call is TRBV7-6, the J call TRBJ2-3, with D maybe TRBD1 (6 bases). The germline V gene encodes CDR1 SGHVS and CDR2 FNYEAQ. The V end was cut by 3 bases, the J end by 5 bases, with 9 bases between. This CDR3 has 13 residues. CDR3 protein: CASSFGGKDTQYF. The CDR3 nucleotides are TGTGCCAGCAGCTTTGGGGGCAAAGATACGCAGTATTTT.

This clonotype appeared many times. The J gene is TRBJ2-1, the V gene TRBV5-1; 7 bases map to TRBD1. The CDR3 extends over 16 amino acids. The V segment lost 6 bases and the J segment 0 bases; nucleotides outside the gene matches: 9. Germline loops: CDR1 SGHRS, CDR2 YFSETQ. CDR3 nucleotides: TGCGCCAGCACCCCTCGTAGGGGGCTCTCCTACAATGAGCAGTTCTTC. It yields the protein CASTPRRGLSYNEQFF.

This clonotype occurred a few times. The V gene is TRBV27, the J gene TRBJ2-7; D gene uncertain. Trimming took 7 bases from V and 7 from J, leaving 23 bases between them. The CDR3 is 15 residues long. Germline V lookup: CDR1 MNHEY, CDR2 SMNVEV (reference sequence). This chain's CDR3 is CASTSLRDFSQEQYF. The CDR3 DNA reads TGTGCCAGCACCTCACTAAGGGATTTTTCCCAAGAGCAGTACTTC.

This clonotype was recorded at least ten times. The CDR3 reads CASQNQGNQPQHF. Written as DNA, the CDR3 is TGTGCCAGCCAAAACCAGGGGAACCAGCCCCAGCATTTT. The chain uses TRBV7-9 and TRBJ1-5; possible D gene TRBD1, 6 bases. Germline V gene data show CDR1 as SEHNR and CDR2 as FQNEAQ (reference sequence). Trimming cost V 8 bases and J 7 bases, with 15 bases left between them. The CDR3 length is 13 residues.

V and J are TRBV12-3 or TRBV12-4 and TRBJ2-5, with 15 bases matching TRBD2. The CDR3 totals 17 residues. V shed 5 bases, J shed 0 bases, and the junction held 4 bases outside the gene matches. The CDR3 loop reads CASSGTSGGSNQETQYF. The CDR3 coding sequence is TGTGCCAGCAGTGGGACTAGCGGGGGGTCGAACCAAGAGACCCAGTACTTC.

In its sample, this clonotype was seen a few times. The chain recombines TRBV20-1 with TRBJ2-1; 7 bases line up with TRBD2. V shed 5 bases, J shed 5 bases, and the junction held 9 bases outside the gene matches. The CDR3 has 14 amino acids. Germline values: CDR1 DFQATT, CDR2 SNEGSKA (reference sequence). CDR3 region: CSAPVGLADNEQFF. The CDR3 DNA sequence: TGCAGTGCTCCTGTCGGGCTAGCGGACAATGAGCAGTTCTTC.

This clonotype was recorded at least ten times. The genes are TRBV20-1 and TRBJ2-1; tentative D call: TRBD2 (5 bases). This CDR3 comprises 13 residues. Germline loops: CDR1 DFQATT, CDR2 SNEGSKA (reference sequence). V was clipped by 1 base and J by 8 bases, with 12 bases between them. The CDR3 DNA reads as TGCAGTGCTAGAGGATTCGGGGTCTATGAGCAGTTCTTC. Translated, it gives CSARGFGVYEQFF.

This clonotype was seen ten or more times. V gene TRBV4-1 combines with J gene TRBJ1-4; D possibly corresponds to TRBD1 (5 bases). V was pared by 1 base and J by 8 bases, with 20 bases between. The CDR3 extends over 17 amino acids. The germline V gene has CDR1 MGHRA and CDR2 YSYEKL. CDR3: CASSQGPRGTSEEKLFF. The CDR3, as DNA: TGCGCCAGCAGCCAAGGGCCCCGGGGGACTTCTGAGGAAAAACTGTTTTTT.

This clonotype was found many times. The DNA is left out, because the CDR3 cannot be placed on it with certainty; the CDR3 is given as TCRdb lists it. The CDR3 loop is CASSSSGQGYNEQFF. This chain uses TRBV12-3 or TRBV12-4 with TRBJ2-1; the tabulated D call, TRBD1, remains unverified against the DNA. The length of the CDR3 is 15 amino acids, counting both ends.

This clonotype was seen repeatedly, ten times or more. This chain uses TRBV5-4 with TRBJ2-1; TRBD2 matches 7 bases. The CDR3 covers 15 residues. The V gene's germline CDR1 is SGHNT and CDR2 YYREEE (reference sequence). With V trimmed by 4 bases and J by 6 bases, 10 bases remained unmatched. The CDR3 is CASSQRAGRGNEQFF. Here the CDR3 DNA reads TGTGCCAGCAGCCAAAGGGCAGGGAGGGGCAATGAGCAGTTCTTC.

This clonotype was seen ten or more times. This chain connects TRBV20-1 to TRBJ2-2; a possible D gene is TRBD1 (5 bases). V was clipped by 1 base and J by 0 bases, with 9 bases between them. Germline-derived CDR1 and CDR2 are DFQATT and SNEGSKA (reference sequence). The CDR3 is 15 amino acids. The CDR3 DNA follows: TGCAGTGCTAGAGGGGGCTCTACGAACACCGGGGAGCTGTTTTTT. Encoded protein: CSARGGSTNTGELFF.

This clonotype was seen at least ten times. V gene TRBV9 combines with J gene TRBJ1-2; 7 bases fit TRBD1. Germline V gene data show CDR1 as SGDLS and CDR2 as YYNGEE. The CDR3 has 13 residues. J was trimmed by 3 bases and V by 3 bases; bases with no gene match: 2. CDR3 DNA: TGTGCCAGCAGCGAAGGGGGCGACTATGGCTACACCTTC. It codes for CASSEGGDYGYTF.

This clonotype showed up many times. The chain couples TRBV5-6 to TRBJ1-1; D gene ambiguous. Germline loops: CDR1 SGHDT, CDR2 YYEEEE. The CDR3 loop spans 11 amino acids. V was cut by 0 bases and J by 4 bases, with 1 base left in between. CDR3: CASSLATEAFF. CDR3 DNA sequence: TGTGCCAGCAGCTTGGCCACTGAAGCTTTCTTT.

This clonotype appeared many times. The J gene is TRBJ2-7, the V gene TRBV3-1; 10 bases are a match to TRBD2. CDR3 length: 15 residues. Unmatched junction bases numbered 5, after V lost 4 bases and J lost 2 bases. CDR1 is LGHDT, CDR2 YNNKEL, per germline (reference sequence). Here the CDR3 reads CASSPGLAATYEQYV. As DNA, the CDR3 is TGTGCCAGCAGCCCCGGACTAGCGGCCACCTACGAGCAGTACGTC.

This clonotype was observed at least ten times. This CDR3 reads CATKKQGSVNEQFF. The CDR3 region has the DNA TGTGCCACCAAAAAACAGGGGTCAGTCAATGAGCAGTTCTTC. V usage is TRBV7-2 and J usage is TRBJ2-1; 7 nucleotides align to TRBD1. The CDR3 consists of 14 residues. Trimming took 10 bases from V and 6 from J; bases not matched to a gene: 12. Germline CDR1 and CDR2: SGHTA and FQGNSA.

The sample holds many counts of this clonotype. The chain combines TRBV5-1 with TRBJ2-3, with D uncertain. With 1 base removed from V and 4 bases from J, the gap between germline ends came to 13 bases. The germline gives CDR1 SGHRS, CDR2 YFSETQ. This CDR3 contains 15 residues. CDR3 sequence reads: CASSLFSRVADTQYF. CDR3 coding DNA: TGCGCCAGCAGCTTGTTCAGTCGTGTCGCAGATACGCAGTATTTT.

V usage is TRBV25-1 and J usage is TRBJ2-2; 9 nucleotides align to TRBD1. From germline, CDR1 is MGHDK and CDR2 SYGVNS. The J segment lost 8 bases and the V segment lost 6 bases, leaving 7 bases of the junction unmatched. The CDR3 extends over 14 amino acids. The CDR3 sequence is CASRGGTGSGELFF. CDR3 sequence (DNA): TGTGCCAGCAGAGGGGGGACAGGGAGTGGGGAGCTGTTTTTT.